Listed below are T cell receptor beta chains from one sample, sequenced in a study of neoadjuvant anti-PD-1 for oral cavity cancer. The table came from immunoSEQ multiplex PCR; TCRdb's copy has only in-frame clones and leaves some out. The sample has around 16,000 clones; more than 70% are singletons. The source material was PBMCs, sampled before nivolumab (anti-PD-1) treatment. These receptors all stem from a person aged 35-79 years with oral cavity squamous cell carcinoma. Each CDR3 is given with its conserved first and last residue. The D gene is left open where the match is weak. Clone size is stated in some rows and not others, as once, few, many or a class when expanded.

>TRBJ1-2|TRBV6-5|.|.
TGTGCCAGCAGGTTGGACAGCCTTTATGGCTACACCTTC
CASRLDSLYGYTF
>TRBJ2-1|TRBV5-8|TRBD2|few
TGTGCCAGCAGGAGTAGCGGGAGATCCCACAATGAGCAGTTCTTC
CASRSSGRSHNEQFF
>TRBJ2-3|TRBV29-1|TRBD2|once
TGCAGCGTTCGTGGAGGGGGCGGGAGGGCCGCAGATACGCAGTATTTT
CSVRGGGGRAADTQYF
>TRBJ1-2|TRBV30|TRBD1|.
TGTGCCTGGACCCGGGACAGCTATGGCTACACCTTC
CAWTRDSYGYTF
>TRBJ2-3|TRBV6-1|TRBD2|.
TGTGCCAGCAGTGAACGCCCGCGGGGGGATACGCAGTATTTT
CASSERPRGDTQYF
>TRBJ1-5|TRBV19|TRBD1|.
TGTGCCAGTAGTGGGGACAGGGGGAATCAGCCCCAGCATTTT
CASSGDRGNQPQHF
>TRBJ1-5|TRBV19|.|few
TGTGCCAGTTTGGGGAAGTATAGCAATCAGCCCCAGCATTTT
CASLGKYSNQPQHF
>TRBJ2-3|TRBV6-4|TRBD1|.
TGTGCCAGCAGTCTCAGGGCAGGGGGAATGGCAGATACGCAGTATTTT
CASSLRAGGMADTQYF
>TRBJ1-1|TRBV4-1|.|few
TGCGCCAGCAGCCAAGTCGCACAGGGTGAAACTGAAGCTTTCTTT
CASSQVAQGETEAFF
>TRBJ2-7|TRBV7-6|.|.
TGTGCCAGCAGCTTCTTCAGGGTGTCCTACGAGCAGTACTTC
CASSFFRVSYEQYF
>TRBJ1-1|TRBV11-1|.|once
TGTGCCAGCACTCGTGAAACCGGTGAAGCTTTCTTT
CASTRETGEAFF
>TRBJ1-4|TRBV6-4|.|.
TGTGCCAGCAGCGCTGGGGGCAGGGAAAAACTGTTTTTT
CASSAGGREKLFF
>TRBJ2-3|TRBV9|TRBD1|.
TGTGCCAGCAGCTCACAGGGGTTTACAGATACGCAGTATTTT
CASSSQGFTDTQYF
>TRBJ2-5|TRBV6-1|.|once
TGTGCCAGCAGTGAAAATACCCGTCAAGAGACCCAGTACTTC
CASSENTRQETQYF
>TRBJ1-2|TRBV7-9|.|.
TGTGCCAGCAGCTTAGGGCAGGTCTATGGCTACACCTTC
CASSLGQVYGYTF
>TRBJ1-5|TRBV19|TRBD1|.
TGTGCCAGTGGTGGACAGGGTTTCAGTCAGCCCCAGCATTTT
CASGGQGFSQPQHF
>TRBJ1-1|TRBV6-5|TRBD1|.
TGTGCCAGCAGTTACTCCAGGACAGGGGACACTGAAGCTTTCTTT
CASSYSRTGDTEAFF
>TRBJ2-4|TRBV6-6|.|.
TGTGCCACCCGGGACGATAAAAACATTCAGTACTTC
CATRDDKNIQYF
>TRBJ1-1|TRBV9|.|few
TGTGCCAGCAGCGCCTCGGGACAGAACACTGAAGCTTTCTTT
CASSASGQNTEAFF
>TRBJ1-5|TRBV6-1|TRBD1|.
TGTGCCAGCAGTGACCTATGGACAGGGTTCTCGACGAATCAGCCCCAGCATTTT
CASSDLWTGFSTNQPQHF
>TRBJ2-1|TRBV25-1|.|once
TGTGCCAGCAGGAGCGGCGTCGGAGGGCCGTACGAGCAGTTCTTC
CASRSGVGGPYEQFF
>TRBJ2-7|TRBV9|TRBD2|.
TGTGCCAGCAGCGTAAGCGGGGGGACCATCTACGAGCAGTACTTC
CASSVSGGTIYEQYF
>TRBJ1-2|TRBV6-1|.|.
TGTGCCAGCAGTGAATTTGACGAGTTTTCTGCTAAGGGGTTTACTGGCTACACCTTC
CASSEFDEFSAKGFTGYTF
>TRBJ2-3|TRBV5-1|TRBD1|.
TGCGCCAGCAGCCCCTCGGGACAGAGCACAGATACGCAGTATTTT
CASSPSGQSTDTQYF
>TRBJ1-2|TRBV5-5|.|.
TGTGCCAGCAGCTTAGAAGGGTATGGCTACACCTTC
CASSLEGYGYTF